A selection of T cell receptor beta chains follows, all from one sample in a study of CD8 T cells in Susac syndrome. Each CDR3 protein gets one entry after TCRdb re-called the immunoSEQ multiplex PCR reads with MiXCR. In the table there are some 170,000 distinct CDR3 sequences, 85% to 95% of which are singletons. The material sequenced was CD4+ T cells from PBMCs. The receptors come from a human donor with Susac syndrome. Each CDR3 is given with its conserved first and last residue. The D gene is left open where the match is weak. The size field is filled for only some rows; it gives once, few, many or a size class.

CDR3aa: CASSLTGDSGNTIYF; CDR3nt: TGTGCCAGCAGCTTAACAGGGGACTCTGGAAACACCATATATTTT; j_gene: TRBJ1-3; d_gene: TRBD1; v_gene: TRBV7-9; abundance: .
CDR3aa: CASSLDRIANYGYTF; CDR3nt: TGTGCCAGCAGCTTAGATCGGATAGCTAACTATGGCTACACCTTC; j_gene: TRBJ1-2; d_gene: .; v_gene: TRBV11-2; abundance: .
CDR3aa: CASHDEGTDSPLHF; CDR3nt: TGTGCCAGTCACGACGAAGGGACGGATTCACCCCTCCACTTT; j_gene: TRBJ1-6; d_gene: .; v_gene: TRBV19; abundance: .
CDR3aa: CASSQVAGGRKTEAFF; CDR3nt: TGTGCCAGCAGCCAAGTAGCCGGGGGGCGTAAGACTGAAGCTTTCTTT; j_gene: TRBJ1-1; d_gene: .; v_gene: TRBV14; abundance: .
CDR3aa: CASSFLAGAGGYTF; CDR3nt: TGTGCCAGCAGCTTTTTGGCGGGGGCGGGTGGCTACACCTTC; j_gene: TRBJ1-2; d_gene: .; v_gene: TRBV7-8; abundance: .
CDR3aa: CASSQVTEAPNTEAFF; CDR3nt: TGTGCCAGCAGCCAAGTTACAGAGGCCCCGAACACTGAAGCTTTCTTT; j_gene: TRBJ1-1; d_gene: .; v_gene: TRBV4-2; abundance: once
CDR3aa: CATSRVGNSNEQFF; CDR3nt: TGTGCCACCAGCAGAGTTGGAAATTCCAATGAGCAGTTCTTC; j_gene: TRBJ2-1; d_gene: .; v_gene: TRBV15; abundance: .
CDR3aa: CASSQDFGRPNTGELFF; CDR3nt: TGTGCCAGCAGCCAAGATTTCGGCAGGCCTAACACCGGGGAGCTGTTTTTT; j_gene: TRBJ2-2; d_gene: .; v_gene: TRBV3-1; abundance: .
CDR3aa: CATSRGRLQETQYF; CDR3nt: TGTGCCACCAGCAGGGGACGGCTACAAGAGACCCAGTACTTC; j_gene: TRBJ2-5; d_gene: .; v_gene: TRBV15; abundance: .
CDR3aa: CAISRTGDQPQHF; CDR3nt: TGTGCCATCAGCCGGACAGGGGATCAGCCCCAGCATTTT; j_gene: TRBJ1-5; d_gene: TRBD1; v_gene: TRBV10-3; abundance: .
CDR3aa: CASKKRLEPQHF; CDR3nt: TGTGCCAGCAAAAAAAGGCTGGAGCCCCAGCATTTT; j_gene: TRBJ1-5; d_gene: .; v_gene: TRBV21-1; abundance: .
CDR3aa: CSATDIPPDGELFF; CDR3nt: TGCAGTGCTACGGACATTCCCCCCGACGGGGAGCTGTTTTTT; j_gene: TRBJ2-2; d_gene: .; v_gene: TRBV20-1; abundance: .
CDR3aa: CASSLGHKGNEQFF; CDR3nt: TGTGCCAGCAGCCTCGGCCATAAAGGCAATGAGCAGTTCTTC; j_gene: TRBJ2-1; d_gene: .; v_gene: TRBV3-1; abundance: .
CDR3aa: CASSLAVVRDQETQYF; CDR3nt: TGTGCCAGCAGCTTAGCAGTAGTACGGGACCAAGAGACCCAGTACTTC; j_gene: TRBJ2-5; d_gene: .; v_gene: TRBV11-2; abundance: once
CDR3aa: CASSLRGWDGYTF; CDR3nt: TGTGCCAGCAGTTTGAGAGGGTGGGATGGCTACACCTTC; j_gene: TRBJ1-2; d_gene: .; v_gene: TRBV2; abundance: .
CDR3aa: CASSQGSEGQEVSPLHF; CDR3nt: TGCGCCAGCAGCCAAGGGTCAGAAGGACAGGAGGTTTCACCCCTCCACTTT; j_gene: TRBJ1-6; d_gene: TRBD1; v_gene: TRBV4-1; abundance: .
CDR3aa: CSVRLAGGTDTQYF; CDR3nt: TGCAGCGTCAGACTAGCGGGAGGCACAGATACGCAGTATTTT; j_gene: TRBJ2-3; d_gene: TRBD2; v_gene: TRBV29-1; abundance: .
CDR3aa: CSASHVAGGRETQYF; CDR3nt: TGCAGTGCTAGTCACGTAGCGGGAGGGCGGGAGACCCAGTACTTC; j_gene: TRBJ2-5; d_gene: TRBD2; v_gene: TRBV20-1; abundance: .
CDR3aa: CASSSDRVNEQYF; CDR3nt: TGTGCCAGCAGTTCGGACAGGGTTAACGAGCAGTACTTC; j_gene: TRBJ2-7; d_gene: TRBD1; v_gene: TRBV12-3/TRBV12-4; abundance: .
CDR3aa: CASSDQGNGGKAFF; CDR3nt: TGTGCCAGCAGTGACCAGGGGAACGGGGGAAAAGCTTTCTTT; j_gene: TRBJ1-1; d_gene: .; v_gene: TRBV6-5; abundance: .
CDR3aa: CAWGPIYNEQFF; CDR3nt: TGTGCCTGGGGGCCGATCTACAATGAGCAGTTCTTC; j_gene: TRBJ2-1; d_gene: .; v_gene: TRBV30; abundance: .
CDR3aa: CASSWAGISQNIQYF; CDR3nt: TGTGCCAGCAGTTGGGCGGGGATAAGCCAAAACATTCAGTACTTC; j_gene: TRBJ2-4; d_gene: .; v_gene: TRBV28; abundance: .
CDR3aa: CASSVAFRQNEQFF; CDR3nt: TGTGCCAGCAGCGTAGCTTTTAGGCAGAATGAGCAGTTCTTC; j_gene: TRBJ2-1; d_gene: .; v_gene: TRBV9; abundance: .
CDR3aa: CASNRIRGSSYNEQFF; CDR3nt: TGTGCCAGCAACCGGATCCGTGGGAGCTCCTACAATGAGCAGTTCTTC; j_gene: TRBJ2-1; d_gene: .; v_gene: TRBV14; abundance: .